The entry below describes one TCR beta chain. The antigen remains unidentified. In the authors' methods: Sequence data from immunoSEQ were junction-only and lacked quality scores; consequently, filtering differed. Repertoires were generated with immunoSEQ multiplex PCR, while TCRdb's copy carries only in-frame clones and drops some. That table gives V, J and clone size, and the DNA gave D and trimming. Of some 1 million clones listed, approximately 68% were seen once; the top ten hold over 1.3%. Germline lookup yields CDR1 SGHDN and CDR2 FVKESK. The CDR3 is made up of 12 amino acids. The V and J ends lost 2 bases and 5 bases respectively, with 3 bases between them. The sample is drawn from a study of shared clonotypes between healthy human individuals. Study-level background: Ranging from 18 to 49 in age, donors were two women and three men.

Findings and caveats of the study: Four donors had about 5.1% of their naive CD4 clonotypes in common. Compared with clonotypes that all four donors shared, non-shared clonotypes had lower generation probabilities.

Sequenced input: memory CD4+ T cells sorted from blood. Subset described: CD45RA-negative fraction. The chain uses TRBV14 and TRBJ2-2; no clear D. This sequence originates from a man younger than 30 in good health. In nucleotides, the CDR3 is TGTGCCAGCAGCCAATTTACCGGGGAGCTGTTTTTT. Its translation: CASSQFTGELFF.